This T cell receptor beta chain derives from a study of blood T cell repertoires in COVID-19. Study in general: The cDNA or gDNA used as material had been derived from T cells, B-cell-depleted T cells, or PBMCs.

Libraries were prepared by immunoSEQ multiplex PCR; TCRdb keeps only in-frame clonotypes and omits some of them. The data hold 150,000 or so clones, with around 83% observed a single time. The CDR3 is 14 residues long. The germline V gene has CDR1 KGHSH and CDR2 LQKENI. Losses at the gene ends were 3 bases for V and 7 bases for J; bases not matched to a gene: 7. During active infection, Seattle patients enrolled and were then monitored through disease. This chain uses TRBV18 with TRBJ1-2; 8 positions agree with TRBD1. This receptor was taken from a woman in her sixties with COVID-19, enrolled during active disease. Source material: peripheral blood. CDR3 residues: CASSPDRGWGGYTF. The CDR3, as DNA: TGTGCCAGCTCACCCGACAGGGGCTGGGGTGGCTACACCTTC.